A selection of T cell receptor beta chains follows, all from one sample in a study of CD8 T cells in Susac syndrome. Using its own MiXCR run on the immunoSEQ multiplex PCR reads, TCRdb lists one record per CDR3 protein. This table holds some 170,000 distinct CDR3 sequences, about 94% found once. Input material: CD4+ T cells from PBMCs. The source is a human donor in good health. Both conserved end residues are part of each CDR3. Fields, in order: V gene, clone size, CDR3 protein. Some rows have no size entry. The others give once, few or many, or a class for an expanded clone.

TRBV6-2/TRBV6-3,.,CASSPGSGKGNEKLFF
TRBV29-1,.,CSVGRAETQYF
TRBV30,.,CAWYNRETQYF
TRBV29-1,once,CSVDGTGVGDTQYF
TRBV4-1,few,CASSQDGSSQETQYF
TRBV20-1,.,CSARDPSGRSYEQYF
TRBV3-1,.,CASSQVPGGAEQYF
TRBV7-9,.,CAGSLVSREAFF
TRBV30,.,CAWSVFGDPQGPGNTIYF
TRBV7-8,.,CASSLARGSHEQYF
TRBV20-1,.,CSASDRNEQFF
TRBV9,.,CASSVDAGRNEQFF
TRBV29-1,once,CSARDRAGVETQYF
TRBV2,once,CASSESAEHGYTF
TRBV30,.,CAWSVSTNNEQFF
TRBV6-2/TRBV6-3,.,CASSYRMKWDEQFF
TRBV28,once,CASSLWTGGGSYNEQFF
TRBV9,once,CASSRQGGFYEQYF
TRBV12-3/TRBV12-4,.,CASSFGGPRNIQYF
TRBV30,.,CAWAPRGTDTQYF
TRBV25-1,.,CASSQTDLYEQYF
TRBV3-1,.,CASSQDRRSREQFF
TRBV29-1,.,CSVVEVTDTQYF
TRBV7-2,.,CASTPPGTQETQYF
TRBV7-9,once,CASSPSGRDTEAFF
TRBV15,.,CATGLDRTGELFF
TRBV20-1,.,CSASGLGSYEQYF
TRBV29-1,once,CSGTGANYGYTF
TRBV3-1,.,CASSPALFETGNTIYF
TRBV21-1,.,CASSKDRGYQPQHF
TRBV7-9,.,CASSFSILEQFF